The 14 T cell receptor beta chains below all came from one sample that was sequenced in a study of vaccination and CD4 T cells after COVID-19. These TCRs' antigens remain unknown. Cultured CD4+ T-cell DNA underwent Oncomine TCR Beta short-read sequencing. TCRdb ran MiXCR on the PCR reads and lists one entry per CDR3 protein. The repertoire includes some 16,000 distinct CDR3 sequences, more than 45% of them detected once, and over 12% sits in the top ten. Regarding treatment: approximately nine-day PBMC culture with coronavirus spike peptide pools or control peptides (ViraFEST assay). Input material: CD4+ T cells from blood, cultured in vitro. These TCRs come from a human donor who had recovered from COVID-19.

This clonotype was observed a few times. The genes are TRBV2 and TRBJ1-5, with 9 bases fitting TRBD1. Trimming removed 6 bases from V and 5 bases from J; junction bases left unmatched: 5. This CDR3 has 14 residues. CDR1 SNHLY and CDR2 FYNNEI come from the germline V gene. CDR3: CASRGQGGHQPQHF. In DNA, the CDR3 is TGTGCCAGCAGGGGACAGGGAGGCCATCAGCCCCAGCATTTT.

Written as DNA, the CDR3 is TGTGCCAGCAGTGAAGCGTTGGGGGTCAATCAGCCCCAGCATTTT. This translates into CASSEALGVNQPQHF. V usage is TRBV2 and J usage is TRBJ1-5; a possible D gene is TRBD1 (5 bases). With 0 bases removed from V and 3 bases from J, the gap between germline ends came to 9 bases. The CDR3 is made up of 15 amino acids. The germline V gene encodes CDR1 SNHLY and CDR2 FYNNEI.

The genes are TRBV28 and TRBJ1-2, with 12 bases matching TRBD1. The germline V gene has CDR1 MDHEN and CDR2 SYDVKM. The V and J ends lost 3 bases and 5 bases, in that order; junction bases with no gene match: 10. This CDR3 is built from 17 residues. CDR3 nucleotides: TGTGCCAGCAGTTTGGGGGGACAGGGGGCCTTCGTGTATGGCTACACCTTC. Translated, it gives CASSLGGQGAFVYGYTF.

The genes are TRBV27 and TRBJ2-5, with D possibly called TRBD1 or TRBD2 (6 bases each). Trimming stripped 7 bases from V and 4 bases from J, with 13 bases between. The CDR3 length is 13 residues. Germline V gene sequence: CDR1 MNHEY, CDR2 SMNVEV (reference sequence). In DNA form, the CDR3 reads TGTGCCAGCACGACCCGGGGGCGAGAGACCCAGTACTTC. It yields the protein CASTTRGRETQYF.

By share, this clonotype ranks as medium-sized. The gene calls are TRBV7-6 and TRBJ2-7, with 8 bases lining up with TRBD2. The CDR3 extends over 13 amino acids. The trim removed 5 bases at V and 4 bases at J, leaving 4 bases unmatched. Germline assignment: CDR1 SGHVS and CDR2 FNYEAQ. CDR3 protein: CASSPTSGYEQYF. The CDR3 DNA is TGTGCCAGCAGCCCAACTAGCGGTTACGAGCAGTACTTC.

V usage is TRBV28 and J usage is TRBJ1-2; no clear D. CDR1 MDHEN and CDR2 SYDVKM come from the germline V gene. The CDR3 is made up of 13 amino acids. Trimming pared 2 bases from V and 7 bases from J, leaving 11 bases between. CDR3 sequence reads: CASSLLHDSGYTF. The DNA of the CDR3 is TGTGCCAGCAGTTTACTTCACGATAGTGGCTACACCTTC.

The genes are TRBV7-6 and TRBJ2-7; 7 bases line up with TRBD1. The V gene's germline CDR1 is SGHVS and CDR2 FNYEAQ. The CDR3 length is 14 residues. V shed 6 bases and J 4 bases; nucleotides not matched to a gene: 9. The CDR3 sequence: CASSLRDSLYEQYF. The DNA of the CDR3 is TGTGCCAGCAGTCTAAGGGACAGTTTATACGAGCAGTACTTC.

This clonotype has more than one count but fewer than ten. The rearrangement uses TRBV7-2 and TRBJ1-5; D may be TRBD1 (5 bases). The V and J ends lost 5 bases and 6 bases respectively, with 20 bases between them. Germline-derived CDR1 and CDR2 are SGHTA and FQGNSA. This CDR3 has 16 residues. This chain's CDR3 is CASSPTTVPGGQPQHF. The CDR3 region has the DNA TGTGCCAGCAGCCCAACGACAGTACCGGGGGGTCAGCCCCAGCATTTT.

V gene TRBV30 combines with J gene TRBJ2-5; 7 nucleotides align to TRBD2. The CDR3 consists of 15 residues. Germline CDR1 is GTSNPN and CDR2 is SVGIG (reference sequence). J lost 5 bases, V lost 2 bases, and 11 bases had no gene match. CDR3: CAWSRGRGGLETQYF. The CDR3 bases are TGTGCCTGGAGTCGGGGTCGGGGAGGGTTGGAGACCCAGTACTTC.

The rearrangement joins TRBV9 to TRBJ1-5; D is perhaps TRBD1 (5 bases). V was shortened by 3 bases and J by 1 base, with 11 bases between the two germline ends. Germline CDR1 reads SGDLS; CDR2 reads YYNGEE. The CDR3 is made up of 15 amino acids. The CDR3 nucleotides are TGTGCCAGCAGCGACGGCCCAGGGAGCAATCAGCCCCAGCATTTT. It codes for CASSDGPGSNQPQHF. Supplemented by reference TRBV9 and TRBJ1-5, the full variable domain reads DSGVTQTPKHLITATGQRVTLRCSPRSGDLSVYWYQQSLDQGLQFLIQYYNGEERAKGNILERFSAQQFPDLHSELNLSSLELGDSALYFCASSDGPGSNQPQHFGDGTRLSIL.

This sequence joins TRBV20-1 and TRBJ2-7, with TRBD2 identical over 7 bases. This CDR3 region has 15 residues. From germline, CDR1 is DFQATT and CDR2 SNEGSKA (reference sequence). V lost 0 bases to trimming and J lost 3 bases; unmatched junction nucleotides: 8. The CDR3 DNA follows: TGCAGTGCTAGAGATTCCAGCGGGACCTTCTACGAGCAGTACTTC. It encodes CSARDSSGTFYEQYF.

This rearrangement joins TRBV2 to TRBJ1-1; the D is unclear. Germline CDR1 is SNHLY and CDR2 is FYNNEI. This CDR3 has 13 residues. Deletions cut 9 bases from V and 1 base from J, with 12 bases between. The chain's CDR3 is CARSTDTNTEAFF. CDR3 DNA sequence: TGTGCCAGAAGTACCGATACGAACACTGAAGCTTTCTTT. Filled out from reference TRBV2 and TRBJ1-1, the complete variable domain reads EPEVTQTPSHQVTQMGQEVILRCVPISNHLYFYWYRQILGQKVEFLVSFYNNEISEKSEIFDDQFSVERPDGSNFTLKIRSTKLEDSAMYFCARSTDTNTEAFFGQGTRLTVV.

The CDR3 loop is CASSEGLAATDTQYF. For the CDR3, the DNA is TGTGCCAGTAGTGAGGGACTAGCGGCCACAGATACGCAGTATTTT. The chain uses TRBV19 and TRBJ2-3, with 11 bases matching TRBD2. This CDR3 comprises 15 residues. Germline V gene lookup returns CDR1 LNHDA and CDR2 SQIVND (reference sequence). V dropped 5 bases and J dropped 2; count of bases not matched to a gene: 3.

This clonotype occurred once. Here the CDR3 reads CASSPRDRGPSYEQYF. The DNA for the CDR3 is TGTGCCAGCAGCCCCCGGGACAGGGGGCCCTCCTACGAGCAGTACTTC. The chain has TRBV9 and TRBJ2-7; TRBD1 matches 12 bases. Germline V lookup: CDR1 SGDLS, CDR2 YYNGEE. V lost 4 bases, J lost 0 bases, and 5 bases stayed unmatched. This CDR3 spans 16 amino acids.